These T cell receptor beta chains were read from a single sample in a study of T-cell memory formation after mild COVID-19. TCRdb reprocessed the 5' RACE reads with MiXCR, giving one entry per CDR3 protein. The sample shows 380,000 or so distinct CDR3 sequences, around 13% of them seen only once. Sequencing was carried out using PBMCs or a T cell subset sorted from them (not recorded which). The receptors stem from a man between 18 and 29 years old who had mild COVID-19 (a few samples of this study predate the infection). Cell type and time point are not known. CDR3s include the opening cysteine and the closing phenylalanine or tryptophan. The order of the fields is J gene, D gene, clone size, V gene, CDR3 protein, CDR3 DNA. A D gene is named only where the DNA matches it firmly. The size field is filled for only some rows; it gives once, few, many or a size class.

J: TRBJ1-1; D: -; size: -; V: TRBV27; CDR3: CASRILGRPNTEAFF; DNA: TGTGCCAGCAGGATCCTCGGGAGACCGAACACTGAAGCTTTCTTT
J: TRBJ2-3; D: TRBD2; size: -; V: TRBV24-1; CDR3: CATSDAGTSSADTQYF; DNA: TGTGCCACCAGTGACGCCGGGACTAGCTCCGCAGATACGCAGTATTTT
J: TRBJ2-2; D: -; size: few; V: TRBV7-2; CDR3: CASSRRGGTGELFF; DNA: TGTGCCAGCAGCCGCCGTGGGGGGACCGGGGAGCTGTTTTTT
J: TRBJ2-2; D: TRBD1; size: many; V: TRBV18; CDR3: CASSRAETRGRFLSNTGELFF; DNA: TGTGCCAGCTCACGTGCGGAAACGAGGGGGCGGTTCTTGTCGAACACCGGGGAGCTGTTTTTT
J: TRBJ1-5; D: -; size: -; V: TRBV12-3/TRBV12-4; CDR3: CASSFRQGTVRPQHF; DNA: TGTGCCAGCAGTTTTCGCCAGGGGACGGTGCGGCCCCAGCATTTT
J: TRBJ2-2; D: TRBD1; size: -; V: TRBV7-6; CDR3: CASSSGQAWPGELFF; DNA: TGTGCCAGCAGCTCAGGACAGGCCTGGCCCGGGGAGCTGTTTTTT
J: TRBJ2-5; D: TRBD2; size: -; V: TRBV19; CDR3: CASTIQPGLGAETQYF; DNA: TGTGCCAGTACCATTCAGCCGGGACTAGGGGCTGAGACCCAGTACTTC
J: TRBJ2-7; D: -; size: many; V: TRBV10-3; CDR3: CAISTTAGRGSYEQYF; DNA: TGTGCCATCAGCACAACGGCAGGGAGAGGCTCCTACGAGCAGTACTTC
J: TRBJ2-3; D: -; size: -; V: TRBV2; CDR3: CASSYLGADTQYF; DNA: TGTGCCAGCAGTTACCTAGGGGCTGATACGCAGTATTTT
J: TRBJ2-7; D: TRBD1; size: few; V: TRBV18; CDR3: CASQPGTAREQYF; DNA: TGTGCCAGCCAACCGGGGACAGCCCGGGAGCAGTACTTC
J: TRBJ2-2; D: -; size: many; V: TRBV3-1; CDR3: CASSRGGTGELFF; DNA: TGTGCCAGCAGCCGAGGAGGCACCGGGGAGCTGTTTTTT
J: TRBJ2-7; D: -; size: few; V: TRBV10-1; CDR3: CASSESAGNYEQYF; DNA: TGCGCCAGCAGTGAGTCGGCAGGGAACTACGAGCAGTACTTC
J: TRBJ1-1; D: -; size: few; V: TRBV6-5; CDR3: CASSYRAGGEAFF; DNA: TGTGCCAGCAGTTATAGAGCAGGTGGTGAAGCTTTCTTT
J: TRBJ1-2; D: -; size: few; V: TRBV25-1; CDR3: CASSELAVYGYTF; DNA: TGTGCCAGCAGTGAATTGGCAGTCTATGGCTACACCTTC
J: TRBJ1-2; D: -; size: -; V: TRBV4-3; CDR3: CASSQRDKGYGYTF; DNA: TGCGCCAGCAGCCAAAGGGACAAAGGGTATGGCTACACCTTC
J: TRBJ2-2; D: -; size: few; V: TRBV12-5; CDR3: CASGSPSAGAGTGELFF; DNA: TGTGCTAGTGGGAGCCCTTCTGCGGGGGCGGGCACCGGGGAGCTGTTTTTT
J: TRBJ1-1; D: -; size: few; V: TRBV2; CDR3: CASIRAMPGAFF; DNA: TGTGCCTCGATCCGAGCGATGCCAGGAGCTTTCTTT
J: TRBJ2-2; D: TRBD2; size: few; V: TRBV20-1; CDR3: CSAVSGGNTGELFF; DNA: TGCAGTGCTGTTAGCGGGGGGAACACCGGGGAGCTGTTTTTT
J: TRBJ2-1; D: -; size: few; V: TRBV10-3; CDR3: CAISTGGQPNEQFF; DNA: TGTGCCATCAGCACGGGGGGCCAGCCCAATGAGCAGTTCTTC
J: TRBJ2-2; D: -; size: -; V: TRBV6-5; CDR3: CASSSLGLLNTGELFF; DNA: TGTGCCAGCAGTTCCCTAGGACTCTTAAACACCGGGGAGCTGTTTTTT